The 2 T cell receptor beta chains reported below all come from one sample, sequenced in a study of shared clonotypes between healthy human individuals. TCRdb keeps only in-frame clones here, not all; method: immunoSEQ multiplex PCR. The repertoire includes about 1,800,000 clones, approximately 94% of them detected once, and more than 0.95% sits in the top ten. CD45RO negativity and positive selection for CCR7 defined naive CD8 cells, a population that excluded terminally differentiated effector memory CD45RA+ cells. Sequenced sample: naive CD8+ T cells sorted from blood. These receptors originate from a man aged 18-30 years in good health.

V is TRBV7-2 and J is TRBJ2-7; TRBD1 matches at 7 bases. The junction had 13 bases not matched to a gene; V was cut back by 4 bases and J by 1 base. Germline V gives CDR1 SGHTA, CDR2 FQGNSA. The CDR3 has 17 amino acids. For the CDR3, the DNA is TGTGCCAGCAGCTCCCCTTACAGGGGTCCCTCATCCTACGAGCAGTACTTC. It translates to CASSSPYRGPSSYEQYF.

The chain carries TRBV5-4 and TRBJ2-1; no reliable D call. V was trimmed by 2 bases and J by 5 bases, leaving 8 bases between them. CDR3 size: 13 residues. Per the germline V gene, CDR1 is SGHNT and CDR2 is YYREEE (reference sequence). The CDR3 reads CASSFGLNNEQFF. In DNA, the CDR3 is TGTGCCAGCAGCTTTGGTCTAAACAATGAGCAGTTCTTC.